This is a list of T cell receptor beta chains from one sample in a study of vaccination effects on CD4 cells after COVID-19. Clones were read by immunoSEQ multiplex PCR, and TCRdb kept only the in-frame ones, dropping some. The repertoire includes roughly 71,000 clones, approximately 76% of them detected once, and roughly 0.94% sits in the top ten. Their antigens are not known. The material was CD4+ T cells from PBMCs cultured with HCoV-OC43 spike peptides, obtained after COVID-19 vaccination. The origin of the receptors is a human donor who received a COVID-19 vaccine. Both conserved end residues are part of each CDR3. Each record gives: clone size, D gene, J gene, V gene, CDR3 protein, CDR3 DNA. A D gene is named only where the DNA matches it firmly. Only some rows state a clone size, as once, few, many or a class for expanded clones.

once | TRBD1 | TRBJ1-5 | TRBV5-8 | CASSYSGTGMSNQPQHF | TGTGCCAGCAGCTACTCCGGGACAGGGATGAGCAATCAGCCCCAGCATTTT
few | - | TRBJ1-1 | TRBV28 | CASSLPGGNTEAFF | TGTGCCAGCAGTTTACCGGGCGGGAACACTGAAGCTTTCTTT
few | TRBD1 | TRBJ1-1 | TRBV5-1 | CASRGTDQFEAFF | TGCGCCAGCAGGGGGACAGACCAATTTGAAGCTTTCTTT
- | - | TRBJ1-2 | TRBV7-3 | CASSPTTSRPNYGYTF | TGTGCCAGCAGCCCCACGACCTCGAGGCCTAACTATGGCTACACCTTC
- | - | TRBJ2-2 | TRBV6-6 | CASSYPIVSPGELFF | TGTGCCAGCAGTTACCCCATCGTGAGCCCCGGGGAGCTGTTTTTT
- | - | TRBJ2-3 | TRBV2 | CASRGTITQYF | TGTGCCAGCAGAGGCACCATCACGCAGTATTTT
once | - | TRBJ2-2 | TRBV18 | CASSPLTLQNTGELFF | TGTGCCAGCTCACCATTGACCTTGCAGAACACCGGGGAGCTGTTTTTT
few | - | TRBJ1-2 | TRBV24-1 | CATSDPDTVGGYTF | TGTGCCACCAGTGATCCCGACACGGTTGGGGGCTACACCTTC
- | - | TRBJ1-2 | TRBV12-1 | CASSSLLTSLSDYTF | TGTGCCAGCAGCTCCCTCTTGACGTCGCTGTCTGACTACACCTTC
- | - | TRBJ1-2 | TRBV28 | CASSLLVTNYGYTF | TGTGCCAGCAGTTTGCTGGTAACTAACTATGGCTACACCTTC
- | TRBD1 | TRBJ1-2 | TRBV7-9 | CASSHATGGYGYTF | TGTGCCAGCAGCCACGCGACAGGGGGCTATGGCTACACCTTC
few | - | TRBJ1-5 | TRBV19 | CASSIGWAGVGGPINQPQHF | TGTGCCAGTAGTATTGGTTGGGCAGGGGTAGGTGGGCCGATCAATCAGCCCCAGCATTTT
- | - | TRBJ1-1 | TRBV12-3/TRBV12-4 | CASIFRGSTEAFF | TGTGCCAGCATCTTTAGGGGGAGCACTGAAGCTTTCTTT
- | TRBD1 | TRBJ2-2 | TRBV6-6 | CASSPLSRGPGTGELFF | TGTGCCAGCAGTCCCCTTTCGAGGGGGCCGGGCACCGGGGAGCTGTTTTTT
- | - | TRBJ1-1 | TRBV6-5 | CASSYSWMNTEAFF | TGTGCCAGCAGTTATTCATGGATGAACACTGAAGCTTTCTTT
- | - | TRBJ1-3 | TRBV7-2 | CASSLVGSSLRNTIYF | TGTGCCAGCAGCTTAGTGGGTTCCTCTCTAAGGAACACCATATATTTT
- | TRBD1 | TRBJ2-2 | TRBV7-3 | CASSPRTGHSNTGELFF | TGTGCCAGCAGCCCTCGGACAGGGCACTCGAACACCGGGGAGCTGTTTTTT
- | - | TRBJ1-5 | TRBV28 | CATRGGIQPQHF | TGTGCCACCCGGGGAGGCATTCAGCCCCAGCATTTT
once | TRBD1 | TRBJ1-1 | TRBV19 | CASSILGQEAFF | TGTGCCAGTAGTATCTTGGGACAGGAAGCTTTCTTT
- | - | TRBJ2-5 | TRBV5-6 | CASSLVGGETQYF | TGTGCCAGCAGCTTGGTGGGCGGCGAGACCCAGTACTTC
- | - | TRBJ1-5 | TRBV28 | CASSLNPGNQPQHF | TGTGCCAGCAGTTTAAATCCGGGCAATCAGCCCCAGCATTTT
once | - | TRBJ2-2 | TRBV2 | CASSGFANTGELFF | TGTGCCAGCAGCGGGTTCGCGAACACCGGGGAGCTGTTTTTT
- | TRBD1 | TRBJ2-1 | TRBV13 | CASSRGQGANRGFF | TGTGCCAGCAGCCGGGGACAGGGGGCGAATAGGGGGTTCTTC
- | TRBD2 | TRBJ2-5 | TRBV4-1 | CASSQVGLAGGRETQYF | TGCGCCAGCAGCCAAGTTGGTCTAGCGGGGGGCCGGGAGACCCAGTACTTC
- | TRBD1 | TRBJ1-2 | TRBV2 | CASSETGTKGGYTF | TGTGCCAGCAGCGAGACAGGGACAAAGGGTGGCTACACCTTC
- | TRBD1 | TRBJ1-2 | TRBV2 | CASSEGPRQGSYGYTF | TGTGCCAGCAGTGAGGGCCCTCGACAGGGATCCTATGGCTACACCTTC
- | - | TRBJ1-2 | TRBV6-6 | CASSPGGDGYTF | TGTGCCAGCAGTCCGGGAGGGGATGGCTACACCTTC
- | - | TRBJ2-5 | TRBV27 | CASSTYGGRETQYF | TGTGCCAGCAGTACATATGGGGGGCGAGAGACCCAGTACTTC
- | - | TRBJ2-1 | TRBV5-1 | CASSFMTADNEQFF | TGCGCCAGCAGCTTCATGACAGCGGACAATGAGCAGTTCTTC